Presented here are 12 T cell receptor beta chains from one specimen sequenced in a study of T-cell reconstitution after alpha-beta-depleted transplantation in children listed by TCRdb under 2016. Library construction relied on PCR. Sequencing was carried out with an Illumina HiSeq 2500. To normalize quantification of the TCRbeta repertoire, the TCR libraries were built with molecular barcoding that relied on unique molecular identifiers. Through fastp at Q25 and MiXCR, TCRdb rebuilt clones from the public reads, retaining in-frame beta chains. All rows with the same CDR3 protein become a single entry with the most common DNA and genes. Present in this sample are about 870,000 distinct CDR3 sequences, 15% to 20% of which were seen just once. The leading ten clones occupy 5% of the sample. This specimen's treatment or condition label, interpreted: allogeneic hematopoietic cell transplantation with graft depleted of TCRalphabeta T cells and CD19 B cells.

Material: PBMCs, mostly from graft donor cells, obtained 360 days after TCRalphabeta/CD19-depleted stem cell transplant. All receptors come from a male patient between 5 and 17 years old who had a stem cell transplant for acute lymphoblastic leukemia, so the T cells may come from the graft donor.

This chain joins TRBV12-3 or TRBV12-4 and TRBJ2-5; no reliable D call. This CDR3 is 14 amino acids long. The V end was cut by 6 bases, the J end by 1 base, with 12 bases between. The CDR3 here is CASRQRATQETQYF. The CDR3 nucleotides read TGTGCCAGCAGACAGCGAGCTACCCAAGAGACCCAGTACTTC.

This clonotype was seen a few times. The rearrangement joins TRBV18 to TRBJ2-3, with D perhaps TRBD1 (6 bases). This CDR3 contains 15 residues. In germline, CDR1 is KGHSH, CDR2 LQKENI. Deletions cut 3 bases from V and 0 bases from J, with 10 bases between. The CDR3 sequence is CASSPRTASTDTQYF. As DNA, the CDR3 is TGTGCCAGCTCACCGCGGACAGCTAGCACAGATACGCAGTATTTT.

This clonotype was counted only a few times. The CDR3 here is CASSSTPAGGPEEQYF. Here the CDR3 DNA reads TGTGCCAGCAGCTCCACACCAGCGGGAGGGCCAGAGGAGCAGTACTTC. The rearrangement joins TRBV7-9 to TRBJ2-7; 10 nucleotides line up with TRBD2. CDR1 SEHNR and CDR2 FQNEAQ come from the germline V gene (reference sequence). V was clipped by 4 bases and J by 7 bases; unmatched bases: 13. CDR3 size: 16 residues.

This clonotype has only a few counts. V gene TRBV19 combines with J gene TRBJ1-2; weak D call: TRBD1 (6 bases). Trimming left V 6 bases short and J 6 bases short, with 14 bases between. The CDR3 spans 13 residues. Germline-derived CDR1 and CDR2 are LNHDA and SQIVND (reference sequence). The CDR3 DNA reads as TGTGCCAGTAGGCCTCAGGGGTTGAATGGCTACACCTTC. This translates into CASRPQGLNGYTF.

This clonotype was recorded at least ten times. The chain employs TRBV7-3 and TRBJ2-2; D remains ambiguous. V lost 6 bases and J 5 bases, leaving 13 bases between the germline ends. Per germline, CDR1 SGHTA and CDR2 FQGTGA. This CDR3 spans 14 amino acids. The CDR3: CASRLSGPTGELFF. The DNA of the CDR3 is TGTGCCAGCAGATTGTCCGGCCCTACCGGGGAGCTGTTTTTT.

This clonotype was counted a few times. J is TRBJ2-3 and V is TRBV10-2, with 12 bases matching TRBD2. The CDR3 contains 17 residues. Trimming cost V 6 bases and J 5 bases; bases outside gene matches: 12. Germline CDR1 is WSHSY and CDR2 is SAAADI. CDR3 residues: CASRDHGTSGRRDTQYF. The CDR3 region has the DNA TGCGCCAGCAGAGACCACGGGACTAGCGGGCGAAGAGATACGCAGTATTTT.

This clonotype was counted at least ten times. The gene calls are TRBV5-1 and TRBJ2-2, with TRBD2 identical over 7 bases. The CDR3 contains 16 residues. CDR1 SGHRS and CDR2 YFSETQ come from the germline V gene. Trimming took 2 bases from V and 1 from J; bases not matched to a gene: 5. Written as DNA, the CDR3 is TGCGCCAGCAGCTTTGATAGCGGGCTGAACACCGGGGAGCTGTTTTTT. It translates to CASSFDSGLNTGELFF.

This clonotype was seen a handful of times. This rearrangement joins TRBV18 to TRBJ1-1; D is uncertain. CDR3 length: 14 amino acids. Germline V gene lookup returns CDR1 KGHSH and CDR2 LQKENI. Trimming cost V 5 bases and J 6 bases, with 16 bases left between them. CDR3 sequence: CASSSAMGNAEAFF. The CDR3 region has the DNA TGTGCCAGCTCATCGGCGATGGGCAACGCTGAAGCTTTCTTT.

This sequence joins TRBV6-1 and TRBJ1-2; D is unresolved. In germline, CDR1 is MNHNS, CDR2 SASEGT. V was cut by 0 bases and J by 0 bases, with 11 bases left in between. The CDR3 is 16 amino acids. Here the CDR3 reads CASSEAGSFPNYGYTF. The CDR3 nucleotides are TGTGCCAGCAGTGAAGCCGGTTCCTTTCCTAACTATGGCTACACCTTC.

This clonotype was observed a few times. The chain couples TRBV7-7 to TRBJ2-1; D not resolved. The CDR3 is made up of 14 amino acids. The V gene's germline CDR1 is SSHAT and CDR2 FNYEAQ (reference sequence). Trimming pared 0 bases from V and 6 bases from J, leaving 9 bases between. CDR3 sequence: CASSLAGTSNEQFF. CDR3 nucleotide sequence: TGTGCCAGCAGCTTAGCGGGAACGAGCAATGAGCAGTTCTTC.

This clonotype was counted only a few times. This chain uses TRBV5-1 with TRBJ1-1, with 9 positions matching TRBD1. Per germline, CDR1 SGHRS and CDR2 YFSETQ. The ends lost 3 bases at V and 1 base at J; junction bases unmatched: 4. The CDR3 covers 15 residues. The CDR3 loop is CASSYRTGENTEAFF. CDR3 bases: TGCGCCAGCAGCTATCGGACAGGGGAGAACACTGAAGCTTTCTTT.

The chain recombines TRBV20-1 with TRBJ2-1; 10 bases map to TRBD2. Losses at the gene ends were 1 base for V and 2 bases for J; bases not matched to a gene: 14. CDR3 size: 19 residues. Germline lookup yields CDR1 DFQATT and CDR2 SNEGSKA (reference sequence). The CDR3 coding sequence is TGCAGTGCTAGAGGCCCGGGACTAGCGCGCCCCGGCCCCTACAATGAGCAGTTCTTC. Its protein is CSARGPGLARPGPYNEQFF.